These T cell receptor beta chains were read from a single sample in a study of blood T cell repertoires in COVID-19. Some clones are missing from TCRdb's copy, which holds only in-frame ones; the method was immunoSEQ multiplex PCR. The table records about 280,000 clones, over 75% of them present only once. Material for sequencing was peripheral blood. Receptors were obtained from a man between 18 and 35 years old with active or convalescent COVID-19. Both conserved end residues are part of each CDR3. The D gene is left open where the match is weak. Not every row has a clone size; where given, it reads once, few, many or a size class.

j_call d_call v_call clone_size cdr3_nt cdr3_aa
TRBJ2-7 . TRBV2 . TGTGCCAGCAGGGAGGACGAGCAGTACTTC CASREDEQYF
TRBJ1-2 . TRBV6-5 . TGTGCCAGCAGTTACTATGGAGTGGCCCTATTTGGCTACACCTTC CASSYYGVALFGYTF
TRBJ2-1 . TRBV6-5 . TGTGCCACATACGAGGCGGTCAATGAGCAGTTCTTC CATYEAVNEQFF
TRBJ2-3 TRBD2 TRBV13 . TGTGCCAGCAGCTCTACCGGGAGCGGGGGGGCCGCAGATACGCAGTATTTT CASSSTGSGGAADTQYF
TRBJ2-2 . TRBV4-1 . TGCGCCAGCAGCCCCAGGCCCACCACCGGGGAGCTGTTTTTT CASSPRPTTGELFF
TRBJ1-1 . TRBV6-7 . TGTGCCAGCAGTTACCTACCTCGTACCCGTTGTTTTGAAGCTTTCTTT CASSYLPRTRCFEAFF
TRBJ1-6 . TRBV5-5 . TGTGCCAGCAGCTTGGCGCAGGGCTCACCCCTCCACTTT CASSLAQGSPLHF
TRBJ2-7 . TRBV10-2 once TGCGCCAGCAGTGGGCATGGGGCTACCTACGAGCAGTACTTC CASSGHGATYEQYF
TRBJ2-5 TRBD2 TRBV27 once TGTGCCAGCAAATTAGCGGGGGGGCAAGAGACCCAGTACTTC CASKLAGGQETQYF
TRBJ1-2 . TRBV6-2/TRBV6-3 . TGTGCCAGCAGTTACATTTCGGAGTATGGCTACACCTTC CASSYISEYGYTF
TRBJ2-7 TRBD1 TRBV29-1 . TGCAGCGCCTCTCAGGGGGTAACTTACGAGCAGTACTTC CSASQGVTYEQYF
TRBJ2-7 TRBD2 TRBV25-1 . TGTGCCAGCAGCATAGCGGGGGGCTCAACCTACGAGCAGTACTTC CASSIAGGSTYEQYF
TRBJ1-1 TRBD1 TRBV15 . TGTGCCACCACCCCGAAACGACAGGGGGCGAACACTGAAGCTTTCTTT CATTPKRQGANTEAFF
TRBJ2-7 . TRBV19 . TGTGCCAGTAGACCTACAGGGTTTGCCTACGAGCAGTACTTC CASRPTGFAYEQYF
TRBJ2-2 TRBD2 TRBV6-2/TRBV6-3 . TGTGCCAGCAGACCTAGCGGGGGAAACACCGGGGAGCTGTTTTTT CASRPSGGNTGELFF
TRBJ1-2 TRBD1 TRBV7-9 . TGTGCCAGCAGCTTAGCCGGGACAGGGCGGGGCGGCTACACCTTC CASSLAGTGRGGYTF